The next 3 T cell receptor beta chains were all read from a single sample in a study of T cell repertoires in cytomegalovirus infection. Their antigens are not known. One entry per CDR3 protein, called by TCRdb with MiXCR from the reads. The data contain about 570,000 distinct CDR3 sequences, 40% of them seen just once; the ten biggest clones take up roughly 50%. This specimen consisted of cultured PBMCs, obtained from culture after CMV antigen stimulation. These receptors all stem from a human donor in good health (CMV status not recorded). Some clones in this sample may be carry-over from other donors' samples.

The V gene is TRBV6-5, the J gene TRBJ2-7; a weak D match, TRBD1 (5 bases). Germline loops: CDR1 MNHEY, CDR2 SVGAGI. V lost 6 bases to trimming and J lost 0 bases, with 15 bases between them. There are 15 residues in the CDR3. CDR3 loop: CASSSRAPSSYEQYF. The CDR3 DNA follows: TGTGCCAGCAGCTCCAGGGCGCCTAGCTCCTACGAGCAGTACTTC.

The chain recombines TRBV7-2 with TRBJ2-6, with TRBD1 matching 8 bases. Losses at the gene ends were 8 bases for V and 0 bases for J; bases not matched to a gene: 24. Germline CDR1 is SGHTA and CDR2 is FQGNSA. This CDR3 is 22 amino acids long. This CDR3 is CASQGTGRQRVSLYSGANVLTF. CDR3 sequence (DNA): TGTGCCAGCCAGGGGACAGGCCGACAACGAGTTAGCCTGTACTCTGGGGCCAACGTCCTGACTTTC.

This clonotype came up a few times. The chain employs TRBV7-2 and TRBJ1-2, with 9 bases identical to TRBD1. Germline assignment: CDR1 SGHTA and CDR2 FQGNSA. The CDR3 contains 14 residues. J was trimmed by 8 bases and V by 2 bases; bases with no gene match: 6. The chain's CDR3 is CASSLRGQGRGYTF. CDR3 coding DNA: TGTGCCAGCAGCTTAAGGGGACAGGGTAGGGGCTACACCTTC. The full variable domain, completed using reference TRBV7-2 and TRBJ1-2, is GAGVSQSPSNKVTEKGKDVELRCDPISGHTALYWYRQSLGQGLEFLIYFQGNSAPDKSGLPSDRFSAERTGGSVSTLTIQRTQQEDSAVYLCASSLRGQGRGYTFGSGTRLTVV.